These 31 T cell receptor beta chains came from one sample sequenced in a study of shared clonotypes between healthy human individuals. The assay was immunoSEQ multiplex PCR, and TCRdb's table has in-frame clones only and misses some. The data contain over 2 million clones, roughly 96% of them singletons. Sequenced input: naive CD4+ T cells sorted from blood. Subset reported: CD45RA+ positively selected. The source of these receptors is a man younger than 35 in good health.

The chain couples TRBV5-1 to TRBJ2-3; 11 bases map to TRBD1. The CDR3 extends over 16 amino acids. V was pared by 4 bases and J by 0 bases, with 4 bases of the junction left unmatched. Germline CDR1 is SGHRS and CDR2 is YFSETQ. The CDR3 loop is CASSPGQGASTDTQYF. The CDR3 nucleotides are TGCGCCAGCAGCCCAGGACAGGGGGCAAGCACAGATACGCAGTATTTT.

The chain is built from TRBV29-1 and TRBJ2-7; D is uncertain. There are 11 residues in the CDR3. Germline assignment: CDR1 SQVTM and CDR2 ANQGSEA. Trimming left V 8 bases short and J 3 bases short, with 11 bases between. The CDR3 sequence: CSLTSLYEQYF. CDR3 DNA sequence: TGCAGCCTAACTTCACTCTACGAGCAGTACTTC.

This sequence joins TRBV4-3 and TRBJ2-3, with TRBD2 matching 11 bases. The CDR3 totals 16 residues. Germline CDR1 reads LGHNA; CDR2 reads YSLEER. V dropped 1 base and J dropped 3; count of bases not matched to a gene: 3. CDR3 in DNA: TGCGCCAGCAGCCAAGTCTCTAGCGGGAGGACAGATACGCAGTATTTT. Translating it yields CASSQVSSGRTDTQYF.

The chain recombines TRBV19 with TRBJ2-2; weak D call: TRBD2 (5 bases). The germline gives CDR1 LNHDA, CDR2 SQIVND (reference sequence). This CDR3 is built from 13 residues. V lost 6 bases, J lost 5 bases, and 10 bases lay in between. The CDR3 sequence is CASRSSGTGELFF. The CDR3 DNA reads TGTGCCAGTAGATCCAGCGGTACCGGGGAGCTGTTTTTT.

The chain carries TRBV21-1 and TRBJ1-4; the table's D gene call, TRBD1, was not cross checked with the DNA. TRBV21-1 is termed a pseudogene. The CDR3 spans 19 residues. CDR3 in DNA: TGTGCCACCCTCAAACCGGGACACCTAACCTTCTCAACTAATGAAAAACTGTTTTTT. Its protein is CATLKPGHLTFSTNEKLFF.

This chain connects TRBV15 to TRBJ1-3; no clear D. CDR1 is LNHNV and CDR2 is YYDKDF in the germline V gene (reference sequence). The V gene lost 1 base and the J gene lost 2 bases, with 12 bases spanning the gap. The CDR3 length is 16 residues. This CDR3 is CATSRGKGKTGNTIYF. CDR3 coding DNA: TGTGCCACCAGCAGAGGGAAGGGAAAAACTGGAAACACCATATATTTT.

The chain uses TRBV19 and TRBJ2-1, with D tentatively TRBD1 or TRBD2 (5 bases each). The CDR3 extends over 12 amino acids. With 4 bases removed from V and 9 bases from J, the gap between germline ends came to 10 bases. CDR1 and CDR2 from the germline V gene are LNHDA and SQIVND (reference sequence). Here the CDR3 DNA reads TGTGCCAGTAGTACCTCCGGGACTGAGCAGTTCTTC. Translating gives CASSTSGTEQFF.

The chain is built from TRBV5-6 and TRBJ2-1; 12 bases fit TRBD2. The germline gives CDR1 SGHDT, CDR2 YYEEEE. The CDR3 extends over 15 amino acids. J lost 8 bases, V lost 3 bases, and 6 bases had no gene match. The CDR3 coding sequence is TGTGCCAGCAGCTGGGGACTAGCGGGTGGGGATGAGCAGTTCTTC. Protein sequence: CASSWGLAGGDEQFF.

The V gene is TRBV30, the J gene TRBJ1-6, with 7 nucleotides matching TRBD1. Germline lookup yields CDR1 GTSNPN and CDR2 SVGIG (reference sequence). V shed 5 bases, J shed 7 bases, and the junction held 5 bases outside the gene matches. The CDR3 runs to 13 residues. The DNA for the CDR3 is TGTGCCTGGGGACAGGCCGCAAATTCACCCCTCCACTTT. It yields the protein CAWGQAANSPLHF. The full variable domain, rest sourced from reference TRBV30 and TRBJ1-6, is SQTIHQWPATLVQPVGSPLSLECTVEGTSNPNLYWYRQAAGRGLQLLFYSVGIGQISSEVPQNLSASRPQDRQFILSSKKLLLSDSGFYLCAWGQAANSPLHFGNGTRLTVT.

The rearrangement joins TRBV19 to TRBJ1-4, with D possibly being TRBD1 (6 bases). The V end lost 0 bases, the J end lost 10 bases, and 15 bases lay between the germline ends. The CDR3 loop spans 15 amino acids. Germline V gene lookup returns CDR1 LNHDA and CDR2 SQIVND (reference sequence). The DNA of the CDR3 is TGTGCCAGTAGTATAGATCAGCAGGGGCCTCTAAAACTGTTTTTT. Residues: CASSIDQQGPLKLFF.

V usage is TRBV27 and J usage is TRBJ1-6, with D uncertain. Germline lookup yields CDR1 MNHEY and CDR2 SMNVEV (reference sequence). The germline V and J ends were trimmed by 5 bases and 2 bases, with 1 base remaining between them. This CDR3 is built from 12 residues. The CDR3 region has the DNA TGTGCCAGCAGTACCTATAATTCACCCCTCCACTTT. Residues: CASSTYNSPLHF.

As to this clone: A junction end diverges from the germline sequence, so it may reflect a read error. This sequence joins TRBV5-4 and TRBJ1-5; D remains unclear. This CDR3 comprises 15 residues. Germline CDR1 SGHNT, CDR2 YYREEE (reference sequence). The CDR3 DNA follows: TGTGCCAGCAGCTTCGCGGGGAACGGAAATCAGCCCCAGCGTTTT. As protein: CASSFAGNGNQPQRF. Full variable domain (outside the CDR3, taken from reference TRBV5-4 and TRBJ1-5): ETGVTQSPTHLIKTRGQQVTLRCSSQSGHNTVSWYQQALGQGPQFIFQYYREEENGRGNFPPRFSGLQFPNYSSELNVNALELDDSALYLCASSFAGNGNQPQRFGDGTRLSIL.

The rearrangement joins TRBV7-3 to TRBJ2-5; TRBD1 agrees at 9 bases. Germline lookup yields CDR1 SGHTA and CDR2 FQGTGA. The CDR3 runs 15 residues. J was trimmed by 3 bases and V by 5 bases; bases with no gene match: 7. CDR3 residues: CASSASGTGKETQYF. The CDR3 DNA is TGTGCCAGCAGCGCGTCCGGGACAGGGAAAGAGACCCAGTACTTC. The whole variable domain, filled in from reference TRBV7-3 and TRBJ2-5, reads GAGVSQTPSNKVTEKGKYVELRCDPISGHTALYWYRQSLGQGPEFLIYFQGTGAADDSGLPNDRFFAVRPEGSVSTLKIQRTERGDSAVYLCASSASGTGKETQYFGPGTRLLVL.

This rearrangement joins TRBV5-4 to TRBJ2-3; 7 bases are shared with TRBD2. This CDR3 has 15 residues. The junction had 8 bases not matched to a gene; V was cut back by 5 bases and J by 2 bases. From germline, CDR1 is SGHNT and CDR2 YYREEE (reference sequence). The CDR3 DNA sequence: TGTGCCAGCAGAACGGGGGGAGGGGACACAGATACGCAGTATTTT. Translated, it gives CASRTGGGDTDTQYF.

The chain recombines TRBV6-1 with TRBJ2-5, with unresolved D. V lost 6 bases and J 2 bases, leaving 7 bases between the germline ends. CDR3 length equals 12 residues. Germline V gene data show CDR1 as MNHNS and CDR2 as SASEGT. The CDR3 sequence is CASRGSQETQYF. DNA of the CDR3: TGTGCCAGCAGGGGATCACAAGAGACCCAGTACTTC.

This chain links TRBV29-1 with TRBJ1-1; TRBD1 is a possible D gene (6 bases). Germline lookup yields CDR1 SQVTM and CDR2 ANQGSEA. The CDR3 extends over 13 amino acids. The ends were cut back, 3 bases at V and 4 bases at J, with 12 bases in the middle. The CDR3 loop is CSVEVGGPTEAFF. CDR3 bases: TGCAGCGTTGAGGTCGGGGGGCCCACTGAAGCTTTCTTT.

The V gene is TRBV28, the J gene TRBJ1-1; possible D gene TRBD1, 5 bases. The CDR3 extends over 15 amino acids. The germline CDR1 and CDR2 sequences are MDHEN and SYDVKM. Between the trimmed V and J ends, which lost 3 bases and 0 bases, there was a span of 11 bases. CDR3 DNA sequence: TGTGCCAGCAGTTTTGGTGACAGACTGAACACTGAAGCTTTCTTT. It yields the protein CASSFGDRLNTEAFF.

The CDR3 reads CASSRLKQGTSYNEQFF. In nucleotides, the CDR3 is TGTGCCAGCTCGCGACTAAAACAGGGGACGAGCTACAATGAGCAGTTCTTC. The chain carries TRBV18 and TRBJ2-1, with 7 nucleotides matching TRBD1. Germline V gene sequence: CDR1 KGHSH, CDR2 LQKENI. The J segment lost 3 bases and the V segment lost 6 bases, leaving 14 bases of the junction unmatched. The length of the CDR3 is 17 residues.

Worth noting for this clone: This sample also contains other DNA sequences that code for the same CDR3. The chain recombines TRBV5-6 with TRBJ1-3; a possible D gene is TRBD1 (5 bases). V dropped 0 bases and J dropped 0 bases, with 10 bases sitting between them. Germline CDR1 reads SGHDT; CDR2 reads YYEEEE. This CDR3 comprises 16 residues. The CDR3: CASSLGQPYSGNTIYF. For the CDR3, the DNA is TGTGCCAGCAGCTTGGGACAGCCCTACTCTGGAAACACCATATATTTT. The entire variable domain, with the rest obtained from reference TRBV5-6 and TRBJ1-3, is as follows: DAGVTQSPTHLIKTRGQQVTLRCSPKSGHDTVSWYQQALGQGPQFIFQYYEEEERQRGNFPDRFSGHQFPNYSSELNVNALLLGDSALYLCASSLGQPYSGNTIYFGEGSWLTVV.

The V and J genes are TRBV5-4 and TRBJ1-3; 7 positions match TRBD1. Germline CDR1 is SGHNT and CDR2 is YYREEE (reference sequence). The CDR3 is 14 residues long. The V segment lost 4 bases and the J segment 4 bases; nucleotides outside the gene matches: 5. CDR3 residues: CASSQGTEGNTIYF. The CDR3 region has the DNA TGTGCCAGCAGCCAAGGGACAGAGGGAAACACCATATATTTT.

The V and J genes are TRBV6-1 and TRBJ1-2, with TRBD1 matching 8 bases. The length of the CDR3 is 15 residues. Trimming took 4 bases from V and 3 from J; bases not matched to a gene: 7. Germline-derived CDR1 and CDR2 are MNHNS and SASEGT. CDR3 amino acids: CASSVETGAYYGYTF. The CDR3 DNA follows: TGTGCCAGCAGTGTAGAGACAGGGGCATACTATGGCTACACCTTC.

The DNA for the CDR3 is TGTGCCAGCAGTTACTCCAGGACAGGGTGGGGCGAGCAGTACTTC. The encoded protein is CASSYSRTGWGEQYF. The chain employs TRBV6-5 and TRBJ2-7; 8 bases line up with TRBD1. The V and J ends lost 0 bases and 6 bases, in that order; junction bases with no gene match: 7. Germline CDR1 reads MNHEY; CDR2 reads SVGAGI. This CDR3 has 15 amino acids.

The J gene is TRBJ2-1, the V gene TRBV4-1; 8 nucleotides align to TRBD2. Germline loops: CDR1 MGHRA, CDR2 YSYEKL. The CDR3 has 18 residues. The V gene end was trimmed by 0 bases and the J gene end by 5 bases; junction bases not matched to a gene: 12. CDR3 nucleotides: TGCGCCAGCAGCCAAGAGACGTTAGCGGGGTCTGGTAACAATGAGCAGTTCTTC. This encodes CASSQETLAGSGNNEQFF.

The chain employs TRBV7-2 and TRBJ2-2; D is undetermined. The germline CDR1 and CDR2 sequences are SGHTA and FQGNSA. With 5 bases removed from V and 10 bases from J, the gap between germline ends came to 11 bases. This CDR3 region has 12 residues. In nucleotides, the CDR3 is TGTGCCAGCAGCCCCCAAGGGTTGGAGCTGTTTTTT. Translating gives CASSPQGLELFF. Full variable domain (missing parts from reference TRBV7-2 and TRBJ2-2): GAGVSQSPSNKVTEKGKDVELRCDPISGHTALYWYRQSLGQGLEFLIYFQGNSAPDKSGLPSDRFSAERTGGSVSTLTIQRTQQEDSAVYLCASSPQGLELFFGEGSRLTVL.

The chain joins TRBV28 to TRBJ2-7, with 8 bases lining up with TRBD1. There are 15 residues in the CDR3. V was pared by 4 bases and J by 1 base, with 6 bases of the junction left unmatched. The germline CDR1 and CDR2 sequences are MDHEN and SYDVKM. CDR3 bases: TGTGCCAGCAGTTCCCAGGGGGCGGGGTCCTACGAGCAGTACTTC. Its protein is CASSSQGAGSYEQYF.

This chain joins TRBV7-8 and TRBJ2-4; perhaps TRBD1 as D (6 bases). CDR3 size: 17 residues. Looked up from germline, CDR1 is SGHVS and CDR2 is FQNEAQ. Between the trimmed V and J ends, which lost 5 bases and 8 bases, there was a span of 25 bases. In nucleotides, the CDR3 is TGTGCCAGCAGCCAGCCAATGTACAGGGCCCCAATGGACATTCAGTACTTC. It translates to CASSQPMYRAPMDIQYF.

This chain connects TRBV5-1 to TRBJ1-2, with TRBD1 identical over 9 bases. CDR1 SGHRS and CDR2 YFSETQ come from the germline V gene. J gave up 1 base and V 3 bases, and 4 bases lay outside the gene matches. The CDR3 has 15 amino acids. Here the CDR3 reads CASSSGQGFNYGYTF. The DNA for the CDR3 is TGCGCCAGCAGCTCCGGACAGGGGTTTAACTATGGCTACACCTTC.

The genes are TRBV19 and TRBJ1-2, with D perhaps TRBD1 (5 bases). This CDR3 region has 12 residues. CDR1 and CDR2 (germline): LNHDA, SQIVND (reference sequence). V lost 10 bases to trimming and J lost 4 bases, with 13 bases between them. Here the CDR3 reads CATADRIYGYTF. In DNA form, the CDR3 reads TGTGCCACCGCAGACAGAATCTATGGCTACACCTTC. The whole variable domain, remainder taken from reference TRBV19 and TRBJ1-2, is DGGITQSPKYLFRKEGQNVTLSCEQNLNHDAMYWYRQDPGQGLRLIYYSQIVNDFQKGDIAEGYSVSREKKESFPLTVTSAQKNPTAFYLCATADRIYGYTFGSGTRLTVV.

This clone appeared many times. Distinct nucleotide sequences in the sample also encode this CDR3. The genes are TRBV7-2 and TRBJ1-2; D gene ambiguous. Trimming took 6 bases from V and 6 from J, leaving 2 bases between them. Germline V gene sequence: CDR1 SGHTA, CDR2 FQGNSA. The CDR3 extends over 9 amino acids. CDR3 sequence reads: CASRDGYTF. Here the CDR3 DNA reads TGTGCCAGCAGGGATGGCTACACCTTC.

About this clone: A junction end diverges from the germline sequence, so it may reflect a read error. This rearrangement joins TRBV7-7 to TRBJ2-5; tentatively, D is TRBD1 (6 bases). The CDR3 runs 14 residues. Germline V gives CDR1 SSHAT, CDR2 FNYEAQ (reference sequence). CDR3 in amino acids: CASSSQEGVETQYF. DNA of the CDR3: TGTGCTAGCAGCTCGCAAGAGGGGGTAGAGACCCAGTACTTC.

About this clone itself: The identical CDR3 is also encoded by other nucleotide sequences in the sample. The chain carries TRBV5-1 and TRBJ1-4, with 7 bases matching TRBD1. Looked up from germline, CDR1 is SGHRS and CDR2 is YFSETQ. This CDR3 region has 14 residues. Germline trimming cut 0 bases from V and 7 bases from J; bases unmatched to any gene: 3. CDR3 region: CASSLGGGSEKLFF. In nucleotides, the CDR3 is TGCGCCAGCAGCTTGGGAGGGGGCAGTGAAAAACTGTTTTTT.